Following are 6 T cell receptor beta chains from one sample sequenced in a study of T cell repertoires in cytomegalovirus infection. Each CDR3 protein is one row after TCRdb ran MiXCR on the reads. The table includes fewer than 250,000 distinct CDR3 sequences, roughly 22% detected once. Material: CD8+ T cells from PBMCs. All receptors derive from a human donor in good health (CMV status not recorded). Some clones in this sample may be carry-over from other donors' samples.

This clonotype was detected ten times or more. This sequence joins TRBV3-1 and TRBJ2-1; D perhaps matches TRBD1 (6 bases). The length of the CDR3 is 16 residues. Per germline, CDR1 LGHDT and CDR2 YNNKEL (reference sequence). The V end lost 6 bases, the J end lost 9 bases, and 24 bases lay between the germline ends. CDR3 region: CASSLTGLEFKGEQFF. CDR3 nucleotides: TGTGCCAGCAGTCTTACAGGGTTAGAGTTCAAGGGTGAGCAGTTCTTC.

This clonotype showed up just once. Here the CDR3 DNA reads TGTGCCAGCAGCCAAGATCGACGTAGCGGGGGTAGCACAGATACGCAGTATTTT. Translating it yields CASSQDRRSGGSTDTQYF. The chain links TRBV14 to TRBJ2-3; 9 bases match TRBD2. This CDR3 has 18 residues. The V gene's germline CDR1 is SGHDN and CDR2 FVKESK. With 0 bases clipped from V and 0 bases from J, the junction kept 7 bases outside the gene matches.

The chain combines TRBV7-6 with TRBJ2-6; D possibly matches TRBD1 or TRBD2 (6 bases each). V was clipped by 4 bases and J by 2 bases, with 15 bases between them. Germline-derived CDR1 and CDR2 are SGHVS and FNYEAQ. This CDR3 comprises 17 residues. CDR3 sequence (DNA): TGTGCCAGCAGCTGGACTACAGGGTACCCTGGGGCCAACGTCCTGACTTTC. Protein product: CASSWTTGYPGANVLTF.

This clonotype came up many times. The DNA for the CDR3 is TGTGCCACCAGTGATACCGGGGGAGATACGCAGTATTTT. Translating gives CATSDTGGDTQYF. The V and J genes are TRBV24-1 and TRBJ2-3, with D perhaps TRBD2 (6 bases). Per the germline V gene, CDR1 is KGHDR and CDR2 is SFDVKD. The V end was cut by 3 bases, the J end by 5 bases, with 8 bases between. This CDR3 is built from 13 residues.

This clonotype has only a few counts. The rearrangement joins TRBV5-6 to TRBJ2-1; D is undetermined. V lost 6 bases to trimming and J lost 0 bases, with 10 bases between them. Germline lookup yields CDR1 SGHDT and CDR2 YYEEEE. This CDR3 spans 14 amino acids. The CDR3 spells CASNPGSSYNEQFF. For the CDR3, the DNA is TGTGCCAGCAACCCCGGGTCCTCCTACAATGAGCAGTTCTTC. Together with reference TRBV5-6 and TRBJ2-1, the CDR3 gives the full variable domain: DAGVTQSPTHLIKTRGQQVTLRCSPKSGHDTVSWYQQALGQGPQFIFQYYEEEERQRGNFPDRFSGHQFPNYSSELNVNALLLGDSALYLCASNPGSSYNEQFFGPGTRLTVL.

This clonotype was recorded many times. The chain recombines TRBV7-8 with TRBJ2-3; no clear D gene. The CDR3 has 12 amino acids. V lost 6 bases and J 5 bases, leaving 9 bases between the germline ends. The V gene's germline CDR1 is SGHVS and CDR2 FQNEAQ. In DNA, the CDR3 is TGTGCCAGCAGACCGGAAGGAGATACGCAGTATTTT. Its protein is CASRPEGDTQYF.